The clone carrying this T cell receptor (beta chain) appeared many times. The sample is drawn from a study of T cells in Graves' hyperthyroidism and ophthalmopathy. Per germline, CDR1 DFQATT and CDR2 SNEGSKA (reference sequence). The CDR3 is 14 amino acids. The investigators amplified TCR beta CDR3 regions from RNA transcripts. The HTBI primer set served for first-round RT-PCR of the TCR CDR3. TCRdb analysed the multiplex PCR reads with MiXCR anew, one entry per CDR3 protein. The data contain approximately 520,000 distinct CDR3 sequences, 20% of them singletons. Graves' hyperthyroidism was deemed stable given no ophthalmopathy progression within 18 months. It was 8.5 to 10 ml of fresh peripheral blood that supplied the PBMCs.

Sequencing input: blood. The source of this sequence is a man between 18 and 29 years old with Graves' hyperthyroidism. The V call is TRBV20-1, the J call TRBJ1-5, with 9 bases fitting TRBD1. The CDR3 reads CSATGTGTRQPQHF. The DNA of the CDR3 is TGCAGCGCAACCGGGACAGGGACCCGTCAGCCCCAGCATTTT.